This is a list of T cell receptor beta chains from one sample in a study of blood T cells in healthy people across ages. Using its own MiXCR run on the 5' RACE reads, TCRdb lists one record per CDR3 protein. The sample contains around 900,000 distinct CDR3 sequences, 25% to 35% of which appear only once. The sample taken for sequencing was blood. These receptor sequences come from a woman of 80 years or more in good health. CDR3s leave out the opening cysteine and the closing phenylalanine or tryptophan. Clone size, where shown, is once, few, many, or a class for clones that have expanded.

clone_size	v_call	j_call	cdr3_aa
many	TRBV14	TRBJ2-1	ASSRVGGGYNEQF
few	TRBV27	TRBJ2-7	ASRPGGGRESRGQY
many	TRBV6-2/TRBV6-3	TRBJ1-5	ASSYSGQISNQPQH
few	TRBV4-1	TRBJ2-3	ASSHYSGGTIPTDTQY
.	TRBV7-6	TRBJ2-1	ASSSLAGTYNEQF
many	TRBV29-1	TRBJ1-4	SVVKVESNEKLF
.	TRBV2	TRBJ1-4	ASRGGPNEKLV
.	TRBV6-2/TRBV6-3	TRBJ2-1	ASSYSGTSWNEQF
.	TRBV27	TRBJ2-1	ASLRAGSYNEQF
.	TRBV18	TRBJ1-1	ASSPPRGFAMNTEAF
many	TRBV7-2	TRBJ1-2	ASSLVGQDYGYT
few	TRBV28	.	ASTPIRGPYNEQY
.	TRBV6-5	TRBJ2-2	ASSSPTMGGTGELF
many	TRBV7-8	TRBJ2-1	ASSFSGGQNEQF
.	TRBV5-1	TRBJ2-5	ASSLEIGLETQY
few	TRBV5-5	TRBJ1-1	ASSLSLQAKHEAF
.	TRBV4-3	TRBJ2-7	ASSRMGGPNEQY
many	TRBV4-3	TRBJ1-1	ASSQDRRDSEAF
few	TRBV11-2	TRBJ1-2	ASSLGQGTPNYGYT
.	TRBV7-6	TRBJ2-5	ASSRTTTGERNEQY
few	TRBV11-2	TRBJ2-2	ASSLFSGELF
many	TRBV4-3	TRBJ2-7	ASSRQGSPNEQY
.	TRBV15	TRBJ1-2	ATSRDWQGAYGCT
few	TRBV7-8	TRBJ2-3	ASSLSAGTDTQY
.	TRBV5-1	TRBJ1-5	ASSLDIGQPRH
many	TRBV9	TRBJ2-5	ASSGPGETQY
many	TRBV11-2	TRBJ2-1	ASSLFRGSYNEQF
few	TRBV20-1	TRBJ2-4	SARDQLAGGRGNIQY
few	TRBV7-6	TRBJ1-1	ASSRTRADTEAF
.	TRBV5-1	TRBJ2-5	ASSSQGVSETQY
.	TRBV7-2	TRBJ2-1	ASSLARLAGSNHNEQF
.	TRBV30	TRBJ1-2	AWRVGEGYGYT
many	TRBV5-1	TRBJ2-7	ASSLDPGYYEQY
.	TRBV6-6	TRBJ1-1	ASSPRQGARMNTEAF
.	TRBV7-9	TRBJ2-7	ASSSRTEDYEQY
.	TRBV5-5	TRBJ2-6	ASSWTGNTGANVLT
many	TRBV6-2/TRBV6-3	TRBJ1-2	ASSWTGVDNYGYT
many	TRBV9	TRBJ2-1	ASSGRTSGTYNEQF
few	TRBV20-1	TRBJ1-1	SARRQRRGGTEAF
many	TRBV7-9	TRBJ2-3	ASSLAATDTQY
many	TRBV20-1	TRBJ2-5	SASRGRGGAETQY
many	TRBV20-1	TRBJ2-5	SARDMEGTGETQY
.	TRBV5-1	TRBJ2-2	ASSPWTSGIWNTGELF
many	TRBV6-2/TRBV6-3	TRBJ2-7	ASSYSQVTYEQY
many	TRBV6-6	TRBJ2-7	ASSFGAPWGEQY
.	TRBV27	TRBJ2-7	ASSMRPLGLAGVMSYEQY
many	TRBV20-1	TRBJ1-2	SAREGTGRVYGYT
.	TRBV6-2/TRBV6-3	TRBJ1-1	ASSYSMDTEAF
few	TRBV28	TRBJ1-2	ASEALTGGYT
many	TRBV15	TRBJ2-5	ATSSQLALETQY
.	TRBV6-5	TRBJ2-1	ASSPTGLRYNEQF
.	TRBV6-2/TRBV6-3	TRBJ1-2	ASSYSSRGGRGVGGYT
many	TRBV6-1	TRBJ2-1	ASSTSGGANNEQF
.	TRBV6-5	TRBJ1-4	TSSDRGGNEKLF
once	TRBV11-2	TRBJ2-3	ASSFSGQGATDTQY
many	TRBV30	TRBJ2-5	AWSPGSGGQETQY
many	TRBV20-1	TRBJ1-1	SPKTGNTEAF
many	TRBV24-1	TRBJ2-5	ATSDSGQGIETQY
many	TRBV7-2	TRBJ2-4	ASSLDRRGNIQY